This note documents a single T cell receptor beta chain sequence. Individuals drawn from approximately 26 US areas were about 18 to 100 years old. This sample stems from a study of blood T cell repertoires in COVID-19. Study background: T cells, B-cell-depleted T cells, or PBMCs supplied cDNA or gDNA.

Trimming removed 1 base from V and 4 bases from J, with 7 bases in between. The CDR3 is made up of 13 amino acids. The germline V gene encodes CDR1 MGHRA and CDR2 YSYEKL. Clones were read by immunoSEQ multiplex PCR, and TCRdb kept only the in-frame ones, dropping some. The data show under 250,000 clones, with almost 85% seen just once and about 9.1% held by the top ten. The sample was PBMCs or T cells enriched from blood (not recorded which). The rearrangement links TRBV4-1 to TRBJ1-1; D call uncertain. This TCR was recovered from a woman aged 45-65 years with acute COVID-19. The CDR3: CASSQVSGTEAFF. The DNA for the CDR3 is TGCGCCAGCAGCCAAGTCTCGGGCACTGAAGCTTTCTTT.